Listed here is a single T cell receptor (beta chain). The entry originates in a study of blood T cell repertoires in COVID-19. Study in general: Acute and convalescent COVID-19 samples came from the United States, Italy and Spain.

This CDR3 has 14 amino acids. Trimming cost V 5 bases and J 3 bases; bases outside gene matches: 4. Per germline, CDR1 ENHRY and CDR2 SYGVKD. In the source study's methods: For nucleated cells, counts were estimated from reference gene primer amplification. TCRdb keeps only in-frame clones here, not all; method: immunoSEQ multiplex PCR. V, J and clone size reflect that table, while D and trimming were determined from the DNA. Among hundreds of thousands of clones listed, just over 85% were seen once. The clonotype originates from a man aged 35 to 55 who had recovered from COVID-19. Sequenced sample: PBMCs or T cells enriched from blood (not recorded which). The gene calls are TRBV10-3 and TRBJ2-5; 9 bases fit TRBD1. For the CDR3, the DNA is TGTGCCATCAGTCTCCGGGACAGGGAAGAGACCCAGTACTTC. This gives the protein CAISLRDREETQYF.